This TCR beta chain is drawn from a study of cytomegalovirus exposure and HLA in healthy donors. Notes on the study in general: Roughly even sequencing depth across donors was the assumption behind the presence/absence analyses. Further analysis was carried out later, and it showed several of the most significant clusters appearing linked to common viral pathogens. Per a prior analysis, the majority of TCR beta V segments were productive roughly 87% or roughly 30% of the time.

The germline CDR1 and CDR2 sequences are MNHEY and SVGAGI. The CDR3 has 15 amino acids. V lost 5 bases and J lost 2, with 15 bases in between. In regard to this clone: Its specificity is not known.

Use of 60 Vbeta and 13 Jbeta primers characterized the PCR. Measured with immunoSEQ multiplex PCR; TCRdb has only the in-frame clones, and not every one. Of some 200,000 clones in the sample, about two thirds were seen once. The chain uses TRBV6-5 and TRBJ2-5; the D gene is possibly TRBD2 (6 bases). Specimen: PBMCs. The receptor comes from a man between 40 and 49 years old in good health and CMV-seropositive. CDR3 sequence: CASSIGGQIQETQYF. The CDR3 nucleotides read TGTGCCAGCAGTATTGGAGGGCAGATACAAGAGACCCAGTACTTC.